This T cell receptor beta chain was observed in a study of blood T cell repertoires in COVID-19. Looking at the study overall: Samples taken during acute and convalescent COVID-19 were collected in the United States, Italy and Spain. The analysed material was cDNA or gDNA that came from T cells, B-cell-depleted T cells, or PBMCs.

Sequenced by immunoSEQ multiplex PCR; TCRdb stores in-frame clones only, minus some. The sample includes some 290,000 clones, 89% of them seen just once. Trimming shortened V by 2 bases and J by 10 bases, and 26 bases separated the two germline ends. In germline, CDR1 is MNHEY, CDR2 SVGEGT. The CDR3 sequence is 17 residues long. The rearrangement links TRBV6-2 or TRBV6-3 to TRBJ2-5; D perhaps matches TRBD2 (7 bases). This clonotype originated in a woman younger than 45 who had recovered from COVID-19. Sequenced sample: PBMCs or T cells enriched from blood (not recorded which). The CDR3 loop reads CASSYHLGGAKLLVQYF. The CDR3 DNA follows: TGTGCCAGCAGTTACCACCTAGGGGGGGCAAAACTTCTTGTCCAGTACTTC.